There are a few counts of the clone carrying this TCR beta chain. The entry originates in a study of T cell changes during pregnancy in multiple sclerosis. Sequencing was performed with immunoSEQ multiplex PCR; in TCRdb, only in-frame clones are kept and a portion is missing. The top ten hold roughly 7% of the sample, which has around 19,000 clones, around 90% seen once. The length of the CDR3 is 15 residues. The V segment lost 2 bases and the J segment 4 bases; nucleotides outside the gene matches: 6. Germline assignment: CDR1 MRHNA and CDR2 SNTAGT. The TCR originated in a female donor in good health, enrolled as a control in a pregnancy study. The chain links TRBV6-4 to TRBJ1-2; 8 nucleotides agree with TRBD1. The starting material was CD8+ T cells from peripheral blood mononuclear cells, obtained in the third trimester of pregnancy. The DNA for the CDR3 is TGTGCCAGCAGTGACCCGGACAGGGCTCCCTATGGCTACACCTTC. This codes for CASSDPDRAPYGYTF.